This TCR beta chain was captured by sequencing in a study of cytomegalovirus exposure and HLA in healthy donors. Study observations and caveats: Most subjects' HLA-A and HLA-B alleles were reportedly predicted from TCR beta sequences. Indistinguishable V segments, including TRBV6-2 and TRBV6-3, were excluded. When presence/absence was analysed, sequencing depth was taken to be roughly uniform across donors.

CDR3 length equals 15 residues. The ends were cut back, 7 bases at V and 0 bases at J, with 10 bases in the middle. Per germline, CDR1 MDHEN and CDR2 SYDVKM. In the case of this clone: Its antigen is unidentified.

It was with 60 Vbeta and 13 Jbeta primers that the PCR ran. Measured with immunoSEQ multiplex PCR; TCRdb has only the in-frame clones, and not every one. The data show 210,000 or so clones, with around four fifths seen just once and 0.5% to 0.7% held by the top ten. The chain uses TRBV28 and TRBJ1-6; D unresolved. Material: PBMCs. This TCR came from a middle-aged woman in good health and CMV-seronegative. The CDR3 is CASNAASSYNSPLHF. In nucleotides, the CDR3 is TGTGCCAGCAATGCAGCGAGCTCCTATAATTCACCCCTCCACTTT.